Sequencing of this TCR beta chain was carried out in a study of early T cells in non-severe SARS-CoV-2 infection. Via MiXCR, TCRdb re-called the 5' RACE reads, giving one row per CDR3 protein. The table lists approximately 46,000 distinct CDR3 sequences, roughly 6% of them singletons. This clonotype occurred a few times. This CDR3 has 14 residues. V was shortened by 6 bases and J by 0 bases, with 10 bases between the two germline ends. V usage is TRBV12-3 or TRBV12-4 and J usage is TRBJ2-3; D call uncertain. This clonotype was sampled from an adult who was a healthcare worker with PCR-confirmed SARS-CoV-2 infection or an uninfected control (not recorded which). Sequencing was carried out using whole blood. The CDR3 protein is CASSGQVSTDTQYF. The CDR3 nucleotides are TGTGCCAGCAGCGGGCAGGTTAGCACAGATACGCAGTATTTT.